This is a list of T cell receptor beta chains from one sample in a study of cytomegalovirus exposure and HLA in healthy donors. Libraries were prepared by immunoSEQ multiplex PCR; TCRdb keeps only in-frame clonotypes and omits some of them. The repertoire holds over 100,000 clones, with around four fifths as singletons. Material for sequencing was PBMCs. The receptor source for this set is a woman in her 40s in good health and CMV-seronegative. The CDR3 runs from the conserved cysteine through the conserved F or W.

len	v_gene	j_gene	CDR3aa
13	TRBV10-3	TRBJ2-7	CAIGSAGNYEQYF
13	TRBV7-3	TRBJ1-1	CASSYRHGAEAFF
17	TRBV27	TRBJ2-5	CASSSRVGRQYQETQYF
14	TRBV28	TRBJ1-5	CASRRQGAGQPQHF
13	TRBV28	TRBJ1-5	CASRGQGYQPQHF
15	TRBV7-9	TRBJ2-1	CASEPTSGNYNEQFF
17	TRBV29-1	TRBJ2-4	CSAKRPGTGGGLNIQYF
16	TRBV18	TRBJ1-4	CASSPQTGATNEKLFF
13	TRBV7-6	TRBJ2-7	CASSPTGEYEQYF
16	TRBV7-9	TRBJ1-1	CASSSVGGMGGTEAFF
11	TRBV20-1	TRBJ2-7	CSARRDYEQYF
15	TRBV7-2	TRBJ1-6	CASRSYFGGNSPLHF
15	TRBV27	TRBJ2-1	CASSLGREVVNEQFF
13	TRBV6-5	TRBJ1-2	CASSKARGTDHTF
13	TRBV11-2	TRBJ1-1	CASSRGQTESAFF
16	TRBV28	TRBJ2-6	CASSLGGFSGANVLTF
15	TRBV6-6	TRBJ2-7	CASSWASGNSYEQYF
15	TRBV7-2	TRBJ2-7	CASSHRDRGEYEQYF
14	TRBV2	TRBJ1-2	CASTIVYNSYGYTF
11	TRBV25-1	TRBJ2-7	CASGLTYEQYF
15	TRBV6-5	TRBJ1-3	CASSVNRAEGNTIYF
11	TRBV13	TRBJ2-1	CASGRRNEQFF
15	TRBV25-1	TRBJ1-2	CASSARTGTVYGYTF
17	TRBV18	TRBJ2-1	CASSPAGLVLSYNEQFF
14	TRBV29-1	TRBJ2-1	CSVVPGLASNEQFF
16	TRBV7-2	TRBJ2-2	CASSLPSGPNTGELFF
14	TRBV27	TRBJ1-1	CASSLNTGNTEAFF
14	TRBV27	TRBJ2-1	CASRIAGAYNEQFF
16	TRBV28	TRBJ2-1	CASSRTGTSGSYEQFF
16	TRBV9	TRBJ2-4	CASSVSGARVRNIQYF
16	TRBV14	TRBJ2-3	CASSLTAGQVTDTQYF
17	TRBV7-9	TRBJ2-7	CASSLARGTTGNYEQYF
11	TRBV6-5	TRBJ1-2	CASSEVSGYTF
13	TRBV6-6	TRBJ2-7	CASNLDSRNEQYF
15	TRBV6-4	TRBJ2-5	CASSENGGTQETQYF
14	TRBV29-1	TRBJ2-7	CSVEVAGLSYEQYF
12	TRBV28	TRBJ1-2	CASTGSRLGYTF
16	TRBV6-5	TRBJ1-4	CASSYGQGAILGKLFF
15	TRBV4-1	TRBJ1-2	CASSHGSRGEFGYTF